Listed here are 20 T cell receptor beta chains from one sample, sequenced in a study of blood T cell repertoires in COVID-19. Assay used: immunoSEQ multiplex PCR; TCRdb lists only in-frame clones, some missing. This sample has about 190,000 clones, with more than 70% found just once. Sample: peripheral blood. Source of these receptors: a woman in her thirties or forties who had recovered from COVID-19.

The chain has TRBV29-1 and TRBJ1-2; no reliable D call. Trimming cost V 4 bases and J 4 bases, with 16 bases left between them. The V gene's germline CDR1 is SQVTM and CDR2 ANQGSEA. The CDR3 has 14 amino acids. Here the CDR3 DNA reads TGCAGCGTTGGAACAGCCGAACTCCCCTATGGCTACACCTTC. As protein: CSVGTAELPYGYTF.

The V gene is TRBV19, the J gene TRBJ2-6, with D possibly being TRBD1 (6 bases). CDR1 is LNHDA and CDR2 is SQIVND in the germline V gene (reference sequence). The CDR3 runs to 16 residues. V lost 6 bases and J lost 4, with 16 bases in between. As DNA, the CDR3 is TGTGCCAGTAGACAGGGTGAGCGGATCGGGGCCAACGTCCTGACTTTC. Amino acids: CASRQGERIGANVLTF.

In nucleotides, the CDR3 is TGTGCCTGGACCGCGCACCCGGGGGCTGGAAACACCATATATTTT. The encoded protein is CAWTAHPGAGNTIYF. V gene TRBV30 combines with J gene TRBJ1-3, with D perhaps matching TRBD1 (5 bases). V was trimmed by 4 bases and J by 2 bases, leaving 15 bases between them. Germline V gene lookup returns CDR1 GTSNPN and CDR2 SVGIG (reference sequence). This CDR3 is built from 15 residues.

J is TRBJ2-5 and V is TRBV10-3; 9 bases agree with TRBD1. The CDR3 totals 14 residues. CDR1 is ENHRY, CDR2 SYGVKD, per germline. Trimming removed 11 bases from V and 4 bases from J; junction bases left unmatched: 11. The CDR3 spells CASRLGQGIETQYF. CDR3 sequence (DNA): TGTGCCTCTCGCTTGGGACAGGGAATAGAGACCCAGTACTTC.

This clone turned up a few times. The V gene is TRBV30, the J gene TRBJ2-7; maybe TRBD1 (6 bases). The CDR3 totals 13 residues. The germline V gene encodes CDR1 GTSNPN and CDR2 SVGIG (reference sequence). V was shortened by 3 bases and J by 6 bases, with 15 bases between the two germline ends. CDR3 in amino acids: CAWSVATGFEQYF. DNA of the CDR3: TGTGCCTGGAGCGTCGCTACAGGGTTCGAGCAGTACTTC.

The CDR3 DNA reads as TGCAGCGTTGATTTAACAGGGAACACCGGGGAGCTGTTTTTT. This translates into CSVDLTGNTGELFF. The V call is TRBV29-1, the J call TRBJ2-2; tentatively, D is TRBD1 (5 bases). From germline, CDR1 is SQVTM and CDR2 ANQGSEA. The CDR3 runs 14 residues. V was trimmed by 3 bases and J by 1 base, leaving 9 bases between them.

This clone was counted once. CDR3: CASSLAVDTGELFF. CDR3 sequence (DNA): TGTGCCAGCTCCTTAGCGGTGGACACCGGGGAGCTGTTTTTT. V is TRBV28 and J is TRBJ2-2; D possibly corresponds to TRBD2 (6 bases). Germline lookup yields CDR1 MDHEN and CDR2 SYDVKM. The germline V and J ends were trimmed by 8 bases and 3 bases, with 13 bases remaining between them. The CDR3 is 14 residues long. Together with reference TRBV28 and TRBJ2-2, the CDR3 gives the full variable domain: DVKVTQSSRYLVKRTGEKVFLECVQDMDHENMFWYRQDPGLGLRLIYFSYDVKMKEKGDIPEGYSVSREKKERFSLILESASTNQTSMYLCASSLAVDTGELFFGEGSRLTVL.

The chain carries TRBV7-8 and TRBJ2-7; TRBD2 aligns across 10 bases. V trimming: 5 bases; J trimming: 0 bases; junction bases outside the gene matches: 7. This CDR3 has 16 residues. Germline CDR1 reads SGHVS; CDR2 reads FQNEAQ. The CDR3 sequence: CASSIRTSGPSYEQYF. The CDR3 bases are TGTGCCAGCAGCATCAGGACTAGCGGACCCTCCTACGAGCAGTACTTC.

This clone showed up just once. The chain employs TRBV5-1 and TRBJ1-2; maybe TRBD1 (5 bases). V lost 2 bases and J 4 bases, leaving 21 bases between the germline ends. Germline V CDR1 and CDR2: SGHRS, YFSETQ. The CDR3 runs to 17 residues. CDR3 nucleotides: TGCGCCAGCAGCTTCCAAGCCGACCTCCTGCAGGGCTATGGCTACACCTTC. This gives the protein CASSFQADLLQGYGYTF.

The chain uses TRBV27 and TRBJ2-7, with 11 bases matching TRBD1. Germline loops: CDR1 MNHEY, CDR2 SMNVEV (reference sequence). The CDR3 covers 15 residues. J lost 2 bases, V lost 2 bases, and 2 bases had no gene match. CDR3 amino acids: CASSLVGQGAYEQYF. The DNA of the CDR3 is TGTGCCAGCAGTTTAGTGGGACAGGGGGCCTACGAGCAGTACTTC.

The chain couples TRBV11-3 to TRBJ2-2, with D perhaps TRBD2 (6 bases). The germline V and J ends were trimmed by 4 bases and 3 bases, with 12 bases remaining between them. CDR3 size: 15 residues. The germline V gene encodes CDR1 SGHNT and CDR2 YENEEA. CDR3: CASSSLGGDTGELFF. CDR3 DNA sequence: TGTGCCAGCAGCTCCCTCGGGGGAGACACCGGGGAGCTGTTTTTT. Variable domain in full (rest from reference TRBV11-3 and TRBJ2-2): EAGVVQSPRYKIIEKKQPVAFWCNPISGHNTLYWYLQNLGQGPELLIRYENEEAVDDSQLPKDRFSAERLKGVDSTLKIQPAELGDSAVYLCASSSLGGDTGELFFGEGSRLTVL.

J is TRBJ1-5 and V is TRBV3-1 (or the pseudogene TRBV3-2); D is undetermined. Germline V CDR1 and CDR2: LGHDT, YNNKEL (reference sequence). V lost 7 bases and J lost 3, with 16 bases in between. The CDR3 runs 15 residues. The CDR3 nucleotides read TGTGCCAGCACCTTTTTGGACCGGGACAATCAGCCCCAGCATTTT. As protein: CASTFLDRDNQPQHF.

The chain uses TRBV11-2 and TRBJ1-1; D is unclear. Trimming removed 1 base from V and 0 bases from J, with 6 bases in between. The length of the CDR3 is 14 residues. The germline V gene encodes CDR1 SGHAT and CDR2 FQNNGV. The CDR3 nucleotides read TGTGCCAGCAGCTTAGGAGGGTTGAACACTGAAGCTTTCTTT. Its protein is CASSLGGLNTEAFF.

CDR3 nucleotides: TGTGCCAGCAGCTTAGTAACAGGGGTACCTAATGAAAAACTGTTTTTT. Translating gives CASSLVTGVPNEKLFF. This sequence joins TRBV7-2 and TRBJ1-4; TRBD1 agrees at 7 bases. The germline V gene has CDR1 SGHTA and CDR2 FQGNSA. The CDR3 covers 16 residues. V was pared by 1 base and J by 3 bases, with 5 bases of the junction left unmatched.

The V call is TRBV21-1, the J call TRBJ2-5; TRBD2, the table's D call, was not compared with the DNA. TRBV21-1 is an annotated pseudogene. The CDR3 is made up of 14 amino acids. CDR3 protein: CASTPWGGRETQYF. The CDR3 DNA follows: TGTGCCAGCACCCCATGGGGGGGGCGCGAGACCCAGTACTTC.

The V gene is TRBV5-5, the J gene TRBJ2-3, with 11 bases lining up with TRBD2. The germline V gene has CDR1 SGHKS and CDR2 YYEKEE (reference sequence). Losses at the gene ends were 0 bases for V and 0 bases for J; bases not matched to a gene: 9. The CDR3 extends over 19 amino acids. The DNA for the CDR3 is TGTGCCAGCAGCTTGGAGTTGACTAGCGGGACCGCTAGCACAGATACGCAGTATTTT. This encodes CASSLELTSGTASTDTQYF.

CDR3 in DNA: TGTGCCAGCAGCCGGGGGTCTAGCGGGAGTATGGTGGAGACCCAGTACTTC. It is translated as CASSRGSSGSMVETQYF. J is TRBJ2-5 and V is TRBV7-7; TRBD2 agrees at 10 bases. Germline V gene sequence: CDR1 SSHAT, CDR2 FNYEAQ (reference sequence). V dropped 5 bases and J dropped 5; count of bases not matched to a gene: 14. The CDR3 consists of 17 residues.

This chain links TRBV27 with TRBJ2-7; the match to TRBD1 covers 7 bases. This CDR3 is 15 amino acids long. J lost 5 bases, V lost 0 bases, and 7 bases had no gene match. Germline assignment: CDR1 MNHEY and CDR2 SMNVEV (reference sequence). The DNA for the CDR3 is TGTGCCAGCAGTTTATCCCCACAGGGGATCGACGAGCAGTACTTC. Translation gives CASSLSPQGIDEQYF.

The chain links TRBV2 to TRBJ2-7, with 8 bases aligning to TRBD2. V lost 7 bases, J lost 0 bases, and 11 bases stayed unmatched. There are 16 residues in the CDR3. Germline CDR1 SNHLY, CDR2 FYNNEI. CDR3 in DNA: TGTGCCAGCAAACCAGGACTAGCAACAGGCTCCTACGAGCAGTACTTC. It specifies CASKPGLATGSYEQYF.

The chain employs TRBV12-5 and TRBJ2-5; TRBD1 matches at 9 bases. The CDR3 is 13 amino acids. Germline trimming cut 6 bases from V and 1 base from J; bases unmatched to any gene: 0. Germline V CDR1 and CDR2: LGHNT, FRNRAP. CDR3 DNA: TGTGCTAGTGGGACAGGGGGCCAAGAGACCCAGTACTTC. Translated, it gives CASGTGGQETQYF.